The 21 T cell receptor beta chains below were found in one sample sequenced in a study of shared clonotypes between healthy human individuals. Produced via immunoSEQ multiplex PCR; TCRdb's table is partial and in-frame only. Among 600,000 to 750,000 clones, approximately 72% were seen once, and the ten largest hold under 2%. Specimen: memory CD4+ T cells sorted from blood. Subset specified: CD45RA-negative fraction. These receptors all come from a woman between 25 and 40 years old in good health.

The CDR3 DNA reads as TGTGCCAGCAGCATGCAACGGGTGTGGGGGGGCACAGATACGCAGTATTTT. It codes for CASSMQRVWGGTDTQYF. V and J are TRBV7-9 and TRBJ2-3; the D gene is possibly TRBD2 (6 bases). This CDR3 has 17 amino acids. Germline V CDR1 and CDR2: SEHNR, FQNEAQ (reference sequence). Trimming cost V 5 bases and J 1 base, with 19 bases left between them.

The DNA for the CDR3 is TGTGCCAGCAGCCCGTGGGGCGGGAGGATAGCCAAAAACATTCAGTACTTC. It is translated as CASSPWGGRIAKNIQYF. The V gene is TRBV27, the J gene TRBJ2-4, with TRBD2 matching 8 bases. J gave up 0 bases and V 6 bases, and 10 bases lay outside the gene matches. From germline, CDR1 is MNHEY and CDR2 SMNVEV (reference sequence). The CDR3 length is 17 residues.

The rearrangement links TRBV19 to TRBJ2-1, with 13 bases matching TRBD2. Germline assignment: CDR1 LNHDA and CDR2 SQIVND (reference sequence). The CDR3 sequence is 15 residues long. With 7 bases clipped from V and 4 bases from J, the junction kept 4 bases outside the gene matches. CDR3 DNA sequence: TGTGCCAGTACCCGACTAGCGGGGGGATACAATGAGCAGTTCTTC. It encodes CASTRLAGGYNEQFF.

The chain is built from TRBV5-4 and TRBJ1-2, with 8 nucleotides matching TRBD1. Germline V gene lookup returns CDR1 SGHNT and CDR2 YYREEE (reference sequence). The CDR3 sequence is 16 residues long. J was trimmed by 6 bases and V by 3 bases; bases with no gene match: 13. In DNA form, the CDR3 reads TGTGCCAGCAGCTACGGGACAGGTTACGGACTAAATGGCTACACCTTC. Residues: CASSYGTGYGLNGYTF.

On this clone: Other DNA sequences of this sample code for an identical CDR3. CDR3 in amino acids: CASSARQGANTEAFF. The CDR3 coding sequence is TGTGCCAGCAGCGCAAGACAGGGGGCGAACACTGAAGCTTTCTTT. This chain joins TRBV9 and TRBJ1-1; TRBD1 aligns across 10 bases. CDR3 size: 15 residues. CDR1 and CDR2 (germline): SGDLS, YYNGEE. V dropped 3 bases and J dropped 1; count of bases not matched to a gene: 3.

The gene calls are TRBV5-1 and TRBJ1-1; D remains unclear. The germline gives CDR1 SGHRS, CDR2 YFSETQ. Trimming took 5 bases from V and 1 from J, leaving 9 bases between them. This CDR3 is 13 amino acids long. Here the CDR3 DNA reads TGCGCCAGCAGTTCATTTGAGAACACTGAAGCTTTCTTT. Protein sequence: CASSSFENTEAFF.

CDR3 sequence: CASSYSGTSGHNEQFF. CDR3 in DNA: TGTGCCAGCAGTTACTCCGGGACTAGCGGCCACAATGAGCAGTTCTTC. The V gene is TRBV2, the J gene TRBJ2-1; 11 bases map to TRBD2. CDR3 length: 16 amino acids. The V gene end was trimmed by 5 bases and the J gene end by 5 bases; junction bases not matched to a gene: 8. CDR1 and CDR2 (germline): SNHLY, FYNNEI.

The chain is built from TRBV10-3 and TRBJ2-1; D is undetermined. The CDR3 consists of 14 residues. The V and J ends lost 6 bases and 3 bases respectively, with 12 bases between them. Germline V gene lookup returns CDR1 ENHRY and CDR2 SYGVKD. The CDR3 reads CAISPSGYYNEQFF. DNA of the CDR3: TGTGCCATCAGCCCCTCCGGGTACTACAATGAGCAGTTCTTC.

This chain joins TRBV2 and TRBJ2-7; D is uncertain. Between the trimmed V and J ends, which lost 7 bases and 0 bases, there was a span of 16 bases. Germline loops: CDR1 SNHLY, CDR2 FYNNEI. The CDR3 spans 15 residues. CDR3 sequence reads: CASKKDSHSSYEQYF. The CDR3 DNA reads TGTGCCAGCAAGAAAGACTCTCACAGCTCCTACGAGCAGTACTTC.

This chain uses TRBV2 with TRBJ2-2; 7 positions agree with TRBD1. The junction had 5 bases not matched to a gene; V was cut back by 5 bases and J by 5 bases. The CDR3 runs to 14 residues. Germline loops: CDR1 SNHLY, CDR2 FYNNEI. The CDR3 reads CASSKGQATGELFF. DNA of the CDR3: TGTGCCAGCAGTAAAGGACAGGCGACCGGGGAGCTGTTTTTT. The full variable domain, with the rest looked up from reference TRBV2 and TRBJ2-2, is EPEVTQTPSHQVTQMGQEVILRCVPISNHLYFYWYRQILGQKVEFLVSFYNNEISEKSEIFDDQFSVERPDGSNFTLKIRSTKLEDSAMYFCASSKGQATGELFFGEGSRLTVL.

This clone was counted only a few times. This chain links TRBV29-1 with TRBJ2-7, with D unresolved. CDR3 length: 16 amino acids. The germline CDR1 and CDR2 sequences are SQVTM and ANQGSEA. Trimming removed 4 bases at V and 0 bases at J, with 19 bases between. As DNA, the CDR3 is TGCAGCGTTGTCCCAGGCACTACGCAGAGCTCCTACGAGCAGTACTTC. It is translated as CSVVPGTTQSSYEQYF.

This rearrangement joins TRBV6-1 to TRBJ2-2; possible D gene TRBD1, 5 bases. From germline, CDR1 is MNHNS and CDR2 SASEGT. V lost 6 bases, J lost 5 bases, and 16 bases lay in between. This CDR3 spans 15 amino acids. CDR3 loop: CASRGGRVGTGELFF. The CDR3 coding sequence is TGTGCCAGCAGGGGTGGCAGGGTGGGGACCGGGGAGCTGTTTTTT.

The V gene is TRBV19, the J gene TRBJ2-7; D unresolved. The CDR3 is 14 amino acids. Trimming left V 9 bases short and J 1 base short, with 16 bases between. Per the germline V gene, CDR1 is LNHDA and CDR2 is SQIVND (reference sequence). The CDR3 is CASALRRNSYEQYF. In DNA form, the CDR3 reads TGTGCCAGCGCCCTCAGACGGAATTCCTACGAGCAGTACTTC. Variable domain in full (rest from reference TRBV19 and TRBJ2-7): DGGITQSPKYLFRKEGQNVTLSCEQNLNHDAMYWYRQDPGQGLRLIYYSQIVNDFQKGDIAEGYSVSREKKESFPLTVTSAQKNPTAFYLCASALRRNSYEQYFGPGTRLTVT.

The V gene is TRBV9, the J gene TRBJ2-3, with TRBD2 as a possible D gene (5 bases). Germline lookup yields CDR1 SGDLS and CDR2 YYNGEE. The CDR3 contains 16 residues. Deletions cut 4 bases from V and 3 bases from J, with 18 bases between. DNA of the CDR3: TGTGCCAGCAGCCCAACTAGTCTCCTAGGGACAGATACGCAGTATTTT. It encodes CASSPTSLLGTDTQYF.

The rearrangement links TRBV7-9 to TRBJ2-7; 8 nucleotides agree with TRBD2. The V gene end was trimmed by 3 bases and the J gene end by 3 bases; junction bases not matched to a gene: 4. The CDR3 is made up of 14 amino acids. Germline CDR1 is SEHNR and CDR2 is FQNEAQ (reference sequence). As DNA, the CDR3 is TGTGCCAGCAGCTTGGCGGGAGGTGACTACGAGCAGTACTTC. It specifies CASSLAGGDYEQYF.

The genes are TRBV5-1 and TRBJ2-1, with 7 bases matching TRBD2. The CDR3 has 15 residues. Looked up from germline, CDR1 is SGHRS and CDR2 is YFSETQ. J gave up 7 bases and V 3 bases, and 10 bases lay outside the gene matches. The CDR3 DNA is TGCGCCAGCAGCTCGAAAAACACCGGGGGGAATGAGCAGTTCTTC. Its translation is CASSSKNTGGNEQFF.

DNA for the CDR3: TGCGCCAGCAGCAGAGGGGGTATTAAGGCCGGGGAGCTGTTTTTT. The encoded protein is CASSRGGIKAGELFF. The V and J genes are TRBV5-1 and TRBJ2-2; D may be TRBD1 (6 bases). Germline V gene sequence: CDR1 SGHRS, CDR2 YFSETQ. CDR3 length: 15 amino acids. Trimming stripped 4 bases from V and 6 bases from J, with 16 bases between.

Points on this clone: This clone may be a read error of a much larger clone one base away. This chain connects TRBV2 to TRBJ2-1; 10 bases line up with TRBD2. The ends lost 2 bases at V and 5 bases at J; junction bases unmatched: 0. The CDR3 has 14 residues. The germline V gene has CDR1 SNHLY and CDR2 FYNNEI. DNA for the CDR3: TGTGCCAGCAGTGAACTAGCGGGAGACAATGAGCAGTTCTTC. It translates to CASSELAGDNEQFF.

J is TRBJ2-3 and V is TRBV5-1; 13 bases line up with TRBD2. Germline V gene lookup returns CDR1 SGHRS and CDR2 YFSETQ. Trimming cost V 4 bases and J 6 bases; bases outside gene matches: 8. The CDR3 extends over 16 amino acids. CDR3 amino acids: CASSPGLAGPGDTQYF. The CDR3, as DNA: TGCGCCAGCAGCCCGGGACTAGCGGGGCCGGGGGATACGCAGTATTTT.

V is TRBV6-1 and J is TRBJ2-1; 7 nucleotides align to TRBD2. V dropped 5 bases and J dropped 9; count of bases not matched to a gene: 10. Per germline, CDR1 MNHNS and CDR2 SASEGT. The CDR3 spans 14 residues. The CDR3 nucleotides read TGTGCCAGCAGTATGGGGGGAGGGGTAGGTGAGCAGTTCTTC. Its protein is CASSMGGGVGEQFF.

This clone has a count of ten or more. CDR3 residues: CASSFIAAYEQYF. In nucleotides, the CDR3 is TGTGCCAGCAGCTTCATAGCGGCCTACGAGCAGTACTTC. The J gene is TRBJ2-7, the V gene TRBV7-2, with D perhaps TRBD2 (6 bases). CDR3 length: 13 amino acids. Trimming shortened V by 3 bases and J by 2 bases, and 8 bases separated the two germline ends. Germline CDR1 reads SGHTA; CDR2 reads FQGNSA.